This is a list of T cell receptor beta chains from one sample in a study of T cells in Graves' hyperthyroidism and ophthalmopathy. MiXCR was run by TCRdb on the multiplex PCR reads, yielding one entry per CDR3 protein. The sample carries 450,000 to 500,000 distinct CDR3 sequences, about 20% recorded once. Sequenced material: blood. Receptors were obtained from a woman in her seventies with Graves' ophthalmopathy. Each CDR3 is given with its conserved first and last residue. D genes are given only for firm matches. The size entry is marked missing in some rows and otherwise reads once, few, many or a size class.

CDR3,DNA,J,V,D,size
CAWSEGSVYEQYF,TGTGCCTGGAGTGAGGGCAGCGTCTACGAGCAGTACTTC,TRBJ2-7,TRBV30,NA,few
CASSPNDRQHLHEQYF,TGTGCCAGCAGCCCGAACGATAGACAGCACCTCCACGAGCAGTACTTC,TRBJ2-7,TRBV3-2,NA,many
CASSPGGGVAGYGYTF,TGTGCCAGCAGCCCGGGTGGGGGAGTAGCTGGCTATGGCTACACCTTC,TRBJ1-2,TRBV9,NA,NA
CASSYSWTSPGEQYF,TGTGCCAGCAGTTACTCCTGGACTAGTCCCGGCGAGCAGTACTTC,TRBJ2-7,TRBV6-5,TRBD2,many
CASSWSNTEAFF,TGTGCCAGCAGCTGGTCGAACACTGAAGCTTTCTTT,TRBJ1-1,TRBV7-2,NA,NA
CASSAGGPSQPQHF,TGTGCCAGCAGCGCCGGCGGACCGAGTCAGCCCCAGCATTTT,TRBJ1-5,TRBV5-5,NA,once
CASRLTGQETQYF,TGTGCCAGCAGACTTACGGGGCAAGAGACCCAGTACTTC,TRBJ2-5,TRBV27,NA,NA
CASSMELMRTDTQYF,TGTGCCAGTAGTATGGAATTGATGCGCACAGATACGCAGTATTTT,TRBJ2-3,TRBV19,NA,NA
CASSSTGQAPLHF,TGTGCCAGCAGCTCGACAGGTCAGGCACCCCTCCACTTT,TRBJ1-6,TRBV7-9,NA,few
CATSTDLLGSFSYEQYF,TGTGCCACCAGCACCGACCTCTTGGGCTCCTTCTCCTACGAGCAGTACTTC,TRBJ2-7,TRBV15,NA,few
CASSEARKTQYF,TGTGCCAGCAGTGAAGCGAGAAAGACCCAGTACTTC,TRBJ2-5,TRBV2,NA,many
CASSPVDRGIYYF,TGTGCCAGCAGTCCCGTGGACAGGGGGATTTATTACTTC,TRBJ2-5,TRBV28,TRBD1,few
CATTDPRSSYEQYF,TGTGCCACTACCGACCCCAGGAGCTCCTACGAGCAGTACTTC,TRBJ2-7,TRBV28,NA,few
CASSLDFQETQYF,TGTGCCAGCAGTCTGGACTTCCAAGAGACCCAGTACTTC,TRBJ2-5,TRBV6-1,NA,many
CASSQGGGAAYEQYF,TGTGCCAGCAGCCAAGGGGGCGGGGCGGCCTACGAGCAGTACTTC,TRBJ2-7,TRBV3-1,NA,NA
CASSLLRTGDGYTF,TGTGCCAGCAGCTTACTTCGGACAGGGGATGGCTACACCTTC,TRBJ1-2,TRBV7-9,TRBD1,few
CSATVRETQYF,TGCAGTGCTACGGTCCGAGAGACCCAGTACTTC,TRBJ2-5,TRBV20-1,NA,NA
CAISLTGDTGELFF,TGTGCCATCAGCCTGACAGGGGACACCGGGGAGCTGTTTTTT,TRBJ2-2,TRBV10-3,TRBD1,few
CASTKKWVANTEAFF,TGTGCCAGCACGAAGAAGTGGGTAGCGAACACTGAAGCTTTCTTT,TRBJ1-1,TRBV7-9,NA,few
CASRMGQATTNEKLFF,TGTGCCAGCAGAATGGGACAGGCAACAACTAATGAAAAACTGTTTTTT,TRBJ1-4,TRBV6-1,TRBD1,NA
CASGDPTMRETQYF,TGTGCTAGTGGGGACCCTACTATGAGAGAGACCCAGTACTTC,TRBJ2-5,TRBV12-5,NA,few
CASSPGPIDTQYF,TGCGCCAGCAGCCCCGGCCCTATAGATACGCAGTATTTT,TRBJ2-3,TRBV5-1,NA,few
CSAPGGSYSSPLHF,TGCAGTGCCCCAGGGGGGTCCTATAGTTCACCCCTCCACTTT,TRBJ1-6,TRBV20-1,TRBD1,NA
CSARAPGIEQFF,TGCAGTGCTAGAGCCCCGGGAATTGAGCAGTTCTTC,TRBJ2-1,TRBV20-1,NA,NA
CASSQDWDRSNTEAFF,TGTGCCAGCAGCCAAGATTGGGACAGATCGAACACTGAAGCTTTCTTT,TRBJ1-1,TRBV14,TRBD1,NA
CASSLGRNEQYF,TGTGCCAGCAGCTTAGGTAGAAACGAGCAGTACTTC,TRBJ2-7,TRBV7-9,NA,few
CSLKGQGVTDTQYF,TGCAGCCTAAAAGGACAGGGGGTCACAGATACGCAGTATTTT,TRBJ2-3,TRBV29-1,TRBD1,few
CASSQEPRVEQYF,TGCGCCAGCAGCCAAGAGCCCAGGGTCGAGCAGTACTTC,TRBJ2-7,TRBV4-1,NA,few
CASRKDRAGGYTF,TGTGCCAGCAGAAAGGACAGGGCTGGTGGCTACACCTTC,TRBJ1-2,TRBV6-1,TRBD1,few
CASSQDVRNNEQFF,TGCGCCAGCAGCCAAGATGTCAGAAACAATGAGCAGTTCTTC,TRBJ2-1,TRBV4-3,NA,few